The sequence of this T cell receptor (beta chain) was determined in a study of T cell responses to AZD1222 COVID-19 vaccine. This table comes from immunoSEQ multiplex PCR, and its TCRdb copy is limited to in-frame clones, with some not included. The table lists about 54,000 clones, about 80% of them singletons, with about a tenth in the top ten. Trimming pared 4 bases from V and 5 bases from J, leaving 27 bases between. The germline V gene encodes CDR1 SGHNT and CDR2 YYREEE (reference sequence). The length of the CDR3 is 18 residues. This clonotype was sampled from an adult in good health. Sequences were derived from peripheral blood, sampled on day 0 of AZD1222 vaccination. This chain joins TRBV5-4 and TRBJ2-5; the D gene is possibly TRBD2 (5 bases). The CDR3 bases are TGTGCCAGCAGCCCCAAGGGCGGGCTAGAGGCTGTGGGGGAGACCCAGTACTTC. Encoded protein: CASSPKGGLEAVGETQYF.